What follows are 17 T cell receptor beta chains derived from one specimen sequenced in a study of T cells in Graves' hyperthyroidism and ophthalmopathy. Amplified TCR beta CDR3 regions came from RNA transcripts. In the first-round RT-PCR of the TCR CDR3, the HTBI primer set was used. TCRdb reprocessed the multiplex PCR reads via MiXCR and lists one record per CDR3 protein. The repertoire consists of fewer than 650,000 distinct CDR3 sequences, with 46% occurring once and the leading ten covering around 47%. The source material was peripheral blood or thyroid tissue (not recorded which). The receptors originated from an adult woman with Graves' disease, either hyperthyroidism or ophthalmopathy (not recorded which).

The J gene is TRBJ1-2, the V gene TRBV20-1; 10 positions match TRBD1. V gave up 5 bases and J gave up 7 bases; unmatched junction bases: 10. Germline CDR1 is DFQATT and CDR2 is SNEGSKA (reference sequence). The CDR3 contains 14 residues. DNA of the CDR3: TGCAGTGCTGGCTTGGACAGGGGGTCTTTTGGCTACACCTTC. Translation: CSAGLDRGSFGYTF.

The rearrangement uses TRBV7-2 and TRBJ2-7, with D perhaps being TRBD1 or TRBD2 (5 bases each). The CDR3 spans 15 residues. Trimming removed 7 bases from V and 3 bases from J, with 19 bases in between. Germline V gene data show CDR1 as SGHTA and CDR2 as FQGNSA. The CDR3, as DNA: TGTGCCAGCACGGTCCTGGGGCCGGGGATCTACGAGCAGTACTTC. Its protein product is CASTVLGPGIYEQYF.

The sample holds a few counts of this clonotype. This chain connects TRBV19 to TRBJ2-2; 7 bases are shared with TRBD2. Unmatched junction bases numbered 8, after V lost 5 bases and J lost 2 bases. CDR3 length equals 16 residues. CDR1 is LNHDA and CDR2 is SQIVND in the germline V gene (reference sequence). In DNA, the CDR3 is TGTGCCAGTAGTCCTCGACTAGCCAGAAACACCGGGGAGCTGTTTTTT. Its protein product is CASSPRLARNTGELFF.

This clonotype came up a few times. The chain recombines TRBV18 with TRBJ2-5; weak D call: TRBD1 (6 bases). The CDR3 has 14 residues. Trimming took off 3 bases at V and 2 bases at J, with 10 bases between the two ends. CDR1 and CDR2 from the germline V gene are KGHSH and LQKENI. The CDR3 loop reads CASSPVDSQETQYF. DNA for the CDR3: TGTGCCAGCTCACCGGTGGACAGTCAAGAGACCCAGTACTTC.

This clonotype came up many times. The gene calls are TRBV12-3 or TRBV12-4 and TRBJ1-6; TRBD1 might be the D (5 bases). Trimming took off 6 bases at V and 7 bases at J, with 13 bases between the two ends. This CDR3 is 14 amino acids long. The CDR3 reads CASSSGTGNSPLHF. The CDR3 nucleotides read TGTGCCAGCAGCTCCGGGACGGGGAATTCACCCCTCCACTTT.

This clonotype has at least ten counts. This chain uses TRBV7-8 with TRBJ2-7; 9 bases agree with TRBD2. J lost 4 bases, V lost 3 bases, and 4 bases had no gene match. Germline loops: CDR1 SGHVS, CDR2 FQNEAQ. The length of the CDR3 is 14 residues. CDR3 bases: TGTGCCAGCAGCTTCGGCCTAGCGGGGTACGAGCAGTACTTC. Its protein product is CASSFGLAGYEQYF.

The gene calls are TRBV10-3 and TRBJ1-2, with TRBD1 matching over 10 bases. Trimming at V came to 6 bases and at J to 6 bases, leaving 10 bases not matched to a gene. The germline V gene has CDR1 ENHRY and CDR2 SYGVKD. The CDR3 is made up of 15 amino acids. The CDR3 spells CAISRPGQGFDGYTF. The CDR3, as DNA: TGTGCCATCAGCCGCCCGGGACAGGGGTTTGATGGCTACACCTTC.

V gene TRBV9 combines with J gene TRBJ2-7, with 9 bases aligning to TRBD1. Germline values: CDR1 SGDLS, CDR2 YYNGEE. After removal of 0 bases from V and 6 bases from J, the junction contained 7 bases not matched to a gene. The CDR3 runs to 15 residues. CDR3 bases: TGTGCCAGCAGCGTAGTGCCGGGACAGGGAGCCGAGCAGTACTTC. Amino acids: CASSVVPGQGAEQYF.

The J gene is TRBJ2-5, the V gene TRBV12-3 or TRBV12-4; 10 bases line up with TRBD1. The last part of the DNA fits TRBJ2-1 better; the J call may be wrong. The CDR3 spans 14 residues. DNA of the CDR3: TGTGCCAGCGCCTTGACAGGGGGCATTGATGAGCAGTTCTTC. It yields the protein CASALTGGIDEQFF.

The rearrangement uses TRBV5-1 and TRBJ1-5, with TRBD1 matching over 10 bases. With 1 base clipped from V and 4 bases from J, the junction kept 5 bases outside the gene matches. The germline gives CDR1 SGHRS, CDR2 YFSETQ. This CDR3 has 16 amino acids. CDR3 amino acids: CASSLSPGQGNQPQHF. CDR3 in DNA: TGCGCCAGCAGCTTGTCCCCGGGACAGGGGAATCAGCCCCAGCATTTT. The full variable domain, with the rest looked up from reference TRBV5-1 and TRBJ1-5, is KAGVTQTPRYLIKTRGQQVTLSCSPISGHRSVSWYQQTPGQGLQFLFEYFSETQRNKGNFPGRFSGRQFSNSRSEMNVSTLELGDSALYLCASSLSPGQGNQPQHFGDGTRLSIL.

This clonotype was detected ten times or more. The rearrangement joins TRBV2 to TRBJ1-6, with D hard to call. The CDR3 is made up of 16 amino acids. The germline V gene encodes CDR1 SNHLY and CDR2 FYNNEI. V was cut by 5 bases and J by 10 bases, with 21 bases left in between. The CDR3 DNA is TGTGCCAGCAGTAAACCGGGAGATCCATTTTTATCACCCCTCCACTTT. The encoded protein is CASSKPGDPFLSPLHF.

The chain links TRBV2 to TRBJ1-1, with D unresolved. Germline V lookup: CDR1 SNHLY, CDR2 FYNNEI. This CDR3 spans 11 amino acids. The V gene lost 6 bases and the J gene lost 5 bases, with 7 bases spanning the gap. The CDR3 sequence: CASRRETEAFF. The CDR3 nucleotides are TGTGCCAGCAGACGGGAAACTGAAGCTTTCTTT.

About this clonotype: Mismatch with germline at one junction end may stem from a read error. CDR3 bases: TGTGCCAGCAGTGGCCGGACAAGAGGGTACGAGCAGTACTTC. Amino acid sequence: CASSGRTRGYEQYF. V and J are TRBV10-3 and TRBJ2-7; tentatively, D is TRBD1 or TRBD2 (5 bases each). Germline-derived CDR1 and CDR2 are ENHRY and SYGVKD. The CDR3 has 14 residues.

This chain uses TRBV24-1 with TRBJ1-2; D not resolved. This CDR3 has 14 amino acids. From germline, CDR1 is KGHDR and CDR2 SFDVKD. Trimming stripped 4 bases from V and 7 bases from J, with 15 bases between. In DNA, the CDR3 is TGTGCCACCAGTGACCCCGGACGCCTGAGTGGCTACACCTTC. Translation: CATSDPGRLSGYTF.

The chain has TRBV2 and TRBJ1-1; D possibly corresponds to TRBD1 (5 bases). V was cut by 3 bases and J by 2 bases, with 10 bases left in between. The germline V gene has CDR1 SNHLY and CDR2 FYNNEI. The CDR3 covers 14 residues. CDR3 region: CASSDWGGNTEAFF. In DNA, the CDR3 is TGTGCCAGCAGTGATTGGGGCGGAAACACTGAAGCTTTCTTT. Combining the CDR3 with reference TRBV2 and TRBJ1-1 gives the whole variable domain EPEVTQTPSHQVTQMGQEVILRCVPISNHLYFYWYRQILGQKVEFLVSFYNNEISEKSEIFDDQFSVERPDGSNFTLKIRSTKLEDSAMYFCASSDWGGNTEAFFGQGTRLTVV.

This clonotype was detected many times. The chain recombines TRBV29-1 with TRBJ1-1; no definite D call. In germline, CDR1 is SQVTM, CDR2 ANQGSEA. This CDR3 has 11 amino acids. The V and J ends lost 7 bases and 1 base respectively, with 7 bases between them. The CDR3 nucleotides read TGCAGCGCCGAGAGGAACACTGAAGCTTTCTTT. Its translation: CSAERNTEAFF.

The chain is built from TRBV20-1 and TRBJ1-1, with no clear D. The CDR3 contains 13 residues. Trimming took 0 bases from V and 1 from J, leaving 6 bases between them. Per germline, CDR1 DFQATT and CDR2 SNEGSKA (reference sequence). The CDR3: CSAREGANTEAFF. For the CDR3, the DNA is TGCAGTGCTAGAGAGGGTGCGAACACTGAAGCTTTCTTT.